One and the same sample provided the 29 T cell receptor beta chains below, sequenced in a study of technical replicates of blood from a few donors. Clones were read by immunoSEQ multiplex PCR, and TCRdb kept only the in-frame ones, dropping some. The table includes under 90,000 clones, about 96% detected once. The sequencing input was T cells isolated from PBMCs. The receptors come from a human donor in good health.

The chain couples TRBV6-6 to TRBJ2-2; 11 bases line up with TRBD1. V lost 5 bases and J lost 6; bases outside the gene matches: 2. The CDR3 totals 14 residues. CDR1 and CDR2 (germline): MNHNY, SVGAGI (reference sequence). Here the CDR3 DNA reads TGTGCCAGCAGTGGGGGACAGGGGGCCGGGGAGCTGTTTTTT. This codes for CASSGGQGAGELFF.

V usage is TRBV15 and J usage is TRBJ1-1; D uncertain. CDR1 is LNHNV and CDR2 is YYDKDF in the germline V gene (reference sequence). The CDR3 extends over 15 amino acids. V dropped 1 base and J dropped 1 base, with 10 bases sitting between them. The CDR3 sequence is CATSRGVQENTEAFF. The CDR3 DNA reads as TGTGCCACCAGCAGAGGGGTTCAGGAGAACACTGAAGCTTTCTTT.

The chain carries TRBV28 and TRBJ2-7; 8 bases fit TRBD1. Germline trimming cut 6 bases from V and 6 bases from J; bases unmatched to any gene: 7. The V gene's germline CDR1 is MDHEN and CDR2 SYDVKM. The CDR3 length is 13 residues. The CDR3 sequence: CASRPGQEVEQYF. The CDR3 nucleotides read TGTGCCAGCAGGCCGGGACAGGAGGTCGAGCAGTACTTC.

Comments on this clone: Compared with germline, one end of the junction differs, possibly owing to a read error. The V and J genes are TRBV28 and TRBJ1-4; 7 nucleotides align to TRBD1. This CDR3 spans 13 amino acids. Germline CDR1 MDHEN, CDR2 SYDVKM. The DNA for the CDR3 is TGTGCCAGCAGCTCGGGACAGCGAAACCCTCCAGCTTTT. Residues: CASSSGQRNPPAF.

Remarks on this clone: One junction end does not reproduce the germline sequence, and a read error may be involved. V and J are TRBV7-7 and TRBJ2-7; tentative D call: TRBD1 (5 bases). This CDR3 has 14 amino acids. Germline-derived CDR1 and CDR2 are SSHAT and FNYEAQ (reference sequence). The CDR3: CASSLDTGSYEQYF. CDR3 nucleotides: TGTGCTAGCAGCTTAGATACAGGCTCCTACGAGCAGTACTTC.

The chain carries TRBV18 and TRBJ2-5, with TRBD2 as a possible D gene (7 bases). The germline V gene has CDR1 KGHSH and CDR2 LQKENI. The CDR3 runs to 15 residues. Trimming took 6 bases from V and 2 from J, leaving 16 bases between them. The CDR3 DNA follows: TGTGCCAGCTCGTACCGGGGGGCGGGTCAAGAGACCCAGTACTTC. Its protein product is CASSYRGAGQETQYF.

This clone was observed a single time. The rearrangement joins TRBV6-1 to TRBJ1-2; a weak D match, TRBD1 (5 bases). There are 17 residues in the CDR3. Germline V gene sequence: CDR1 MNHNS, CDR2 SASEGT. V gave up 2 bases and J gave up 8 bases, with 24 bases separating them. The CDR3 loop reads CASSESGRGDLWRGYTF. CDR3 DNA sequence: TGTGCCAGCAGTGAAAGTGGGAGGGGAGACCTATGGAGAGGCTACACCTTC.

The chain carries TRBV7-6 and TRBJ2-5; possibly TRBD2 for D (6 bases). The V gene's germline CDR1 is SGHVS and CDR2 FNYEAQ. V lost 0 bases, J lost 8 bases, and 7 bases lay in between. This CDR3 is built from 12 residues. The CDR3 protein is CASSLARGTQYF. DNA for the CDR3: TGTGCCAGCAGCTTAGCGCGGGGAACCCAGTACTTC.

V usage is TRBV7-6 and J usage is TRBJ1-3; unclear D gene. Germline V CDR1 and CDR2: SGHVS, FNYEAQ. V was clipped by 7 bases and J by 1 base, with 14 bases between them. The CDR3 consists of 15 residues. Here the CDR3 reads CASIPLRGSGNTIYF. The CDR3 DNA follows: TGTGCCAGCATCCCCCTTCGGGGTTCTGGAAACACCATATATTTT.

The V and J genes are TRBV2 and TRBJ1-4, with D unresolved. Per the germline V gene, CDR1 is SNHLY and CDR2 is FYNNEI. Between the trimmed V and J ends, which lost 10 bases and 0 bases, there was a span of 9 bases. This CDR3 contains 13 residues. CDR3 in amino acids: CAMAEATNEKLFF. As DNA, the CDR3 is TGTGCCATGGCGGAGGCAACTAATGAAAAACTGTTTTTT.

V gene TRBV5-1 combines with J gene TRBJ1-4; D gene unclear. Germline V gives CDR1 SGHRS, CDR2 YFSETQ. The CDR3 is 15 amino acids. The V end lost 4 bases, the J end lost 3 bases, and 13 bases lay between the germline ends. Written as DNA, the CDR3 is TGCGCCAGCAGCGGGCAAGGAGCGGCTAATGAAAAACTGTTTTTT. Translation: CASSGQGAANEKLFF.

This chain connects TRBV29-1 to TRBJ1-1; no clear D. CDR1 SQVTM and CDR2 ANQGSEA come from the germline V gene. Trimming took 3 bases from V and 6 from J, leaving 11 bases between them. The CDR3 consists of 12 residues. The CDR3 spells CSVDTGFSEAFF. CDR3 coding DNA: TGCAGCGTTGATACCGGGTTTTCTGAAGCTTTCTTT.

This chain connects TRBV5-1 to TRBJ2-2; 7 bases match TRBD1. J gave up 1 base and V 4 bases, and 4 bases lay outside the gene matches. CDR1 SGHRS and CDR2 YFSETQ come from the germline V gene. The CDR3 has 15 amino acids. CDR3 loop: CASSPGQENTGELFF. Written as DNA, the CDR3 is TGCGCCAGCAGCCCCGGACAGGAGAACACCGGGGAGCTGTTTTTT.

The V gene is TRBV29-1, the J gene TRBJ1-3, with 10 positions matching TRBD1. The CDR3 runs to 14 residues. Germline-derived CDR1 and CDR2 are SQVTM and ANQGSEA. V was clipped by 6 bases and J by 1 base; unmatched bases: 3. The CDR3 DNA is TGCAGCGTAGGGGACAGGGGATCTGGAAACACCATATATTTT. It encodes CSVGDRGSGNTIYF.

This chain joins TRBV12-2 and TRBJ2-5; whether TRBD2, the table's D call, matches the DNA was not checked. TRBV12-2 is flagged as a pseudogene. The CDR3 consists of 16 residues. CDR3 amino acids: CASRISPGTRKETQYF. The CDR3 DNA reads TGTGCAAGTCGCATTTCCCCCGGGACTAGAAAAGAGACCCAGTACTTC.

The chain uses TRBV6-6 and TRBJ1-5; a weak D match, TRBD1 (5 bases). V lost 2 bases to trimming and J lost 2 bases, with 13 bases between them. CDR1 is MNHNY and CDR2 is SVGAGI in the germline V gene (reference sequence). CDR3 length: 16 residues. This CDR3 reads CASSYGQGKGNQPQHF. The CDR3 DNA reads TGTGCCAGCAGTTACGGGCAGGGCAAGGGCAATCAGCCCCAGCATTTT.

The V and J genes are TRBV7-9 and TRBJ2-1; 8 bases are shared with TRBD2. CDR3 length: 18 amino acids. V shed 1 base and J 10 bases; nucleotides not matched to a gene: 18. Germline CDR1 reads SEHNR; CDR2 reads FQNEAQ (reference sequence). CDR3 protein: CASSLVPLTGAGAREQFF. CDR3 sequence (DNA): TGTGCCAGCAGCTTAGTCCCCCTTACGGGAGCGGGAGCTAGGGAGCAGTTCTTC.

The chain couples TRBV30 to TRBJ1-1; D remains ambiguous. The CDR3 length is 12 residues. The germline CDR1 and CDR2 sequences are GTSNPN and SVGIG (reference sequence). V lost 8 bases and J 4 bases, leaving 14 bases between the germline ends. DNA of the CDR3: TGTGCCCAAAACCAGCCGGGCACTGAAGCTTTCTTT. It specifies CAQNQPGTEAFF. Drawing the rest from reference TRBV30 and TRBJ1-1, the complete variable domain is SQTIHQWPATLVQPVGSPLSLECTVEGTSNPNLYWYRQAAGRGLQLLFYSVGIGQISSEVPQNLSASRPQDRQFILSSKKLLLSDSGFYLCAQNQPGTEAFFGQGTRLTVV.

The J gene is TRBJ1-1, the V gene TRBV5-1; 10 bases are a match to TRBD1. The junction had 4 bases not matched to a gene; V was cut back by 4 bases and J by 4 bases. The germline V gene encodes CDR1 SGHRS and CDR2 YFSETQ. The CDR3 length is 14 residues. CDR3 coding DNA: TGCGCCAGCAGCCCGGGACAGGGGACCACTGAAGCTTTCTTT. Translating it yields CASSPGQGTTEAFF.

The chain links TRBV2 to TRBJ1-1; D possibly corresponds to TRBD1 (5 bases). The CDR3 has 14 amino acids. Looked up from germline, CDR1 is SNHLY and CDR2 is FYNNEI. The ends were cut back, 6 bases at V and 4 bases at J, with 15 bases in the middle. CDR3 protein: CASRLSGARTEAFF. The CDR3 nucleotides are TGTGCCAGCAGACTGAGTGGGGCGCGCACTGAAGCTTTCTTT.

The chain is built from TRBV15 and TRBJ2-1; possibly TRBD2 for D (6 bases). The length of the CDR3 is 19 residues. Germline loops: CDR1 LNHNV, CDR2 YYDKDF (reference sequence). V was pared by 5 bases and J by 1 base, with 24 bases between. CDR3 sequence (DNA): TGTGCCACCAGCGGTTACGGGCTAGCGCCGGATATGTCCTACAATGAGCAGTTCTTC. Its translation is CATSGYGLAPDMSYNEQFF.

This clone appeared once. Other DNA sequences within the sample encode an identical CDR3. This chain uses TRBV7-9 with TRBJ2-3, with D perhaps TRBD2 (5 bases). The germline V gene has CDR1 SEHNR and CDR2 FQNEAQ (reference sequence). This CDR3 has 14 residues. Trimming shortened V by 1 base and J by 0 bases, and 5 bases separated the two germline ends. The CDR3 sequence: CASSLGESTDTQYF. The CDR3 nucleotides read TGTGCCAGCAGCTTAGGGGAGAGCACAGATACGCAGTATTTT.

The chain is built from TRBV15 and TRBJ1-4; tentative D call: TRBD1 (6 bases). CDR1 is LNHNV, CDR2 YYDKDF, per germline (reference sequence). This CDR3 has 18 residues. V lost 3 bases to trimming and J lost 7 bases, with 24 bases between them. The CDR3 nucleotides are TGTGCCACCAGCAGGGTTTGGGGGGGGCCAGGAGAATCTGAAAAACTGTTTTTT. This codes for CATSRVWGGPGESEKLFF.

The CDR3 reads CSAGTTYEQYF. The CDR3, as DNA: TGCAGCGCCGGGACTACCTACGAGCAGTACTTC. The rearrangement uses TRBV29-1 and TRBJ2-7; 7 bases agree with TRBD2. Germline CDR1 SQVTM, CDR2 ANQGSEA. The trim removed 7 bases at V and 2 bases at J, leaving 2 bases unmatched. This CDR3 comprises 11 residues.

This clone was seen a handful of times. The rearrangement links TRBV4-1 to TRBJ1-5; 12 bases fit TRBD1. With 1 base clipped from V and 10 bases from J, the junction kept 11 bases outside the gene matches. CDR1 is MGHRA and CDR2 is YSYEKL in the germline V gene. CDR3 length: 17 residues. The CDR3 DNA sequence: TGCGCCAGCAGCCAAGGGTTGGGGACAGGGGGCGTAGAACCCCAGCATTTT. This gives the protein CASSQGLGTGGVEPQHF.

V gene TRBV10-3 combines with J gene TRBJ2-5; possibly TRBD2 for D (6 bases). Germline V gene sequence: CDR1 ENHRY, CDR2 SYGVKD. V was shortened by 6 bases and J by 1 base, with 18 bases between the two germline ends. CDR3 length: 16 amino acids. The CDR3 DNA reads TGTGCCATCAGGCAGGAGGGGACGGAGATCCAAGAGACCCAGTACTTC. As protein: CAIRQEGTEIQETQYF.

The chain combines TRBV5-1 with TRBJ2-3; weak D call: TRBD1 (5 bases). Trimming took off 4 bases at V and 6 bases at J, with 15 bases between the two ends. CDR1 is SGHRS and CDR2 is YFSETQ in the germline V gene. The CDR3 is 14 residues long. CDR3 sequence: CASSMDGAADTQYF. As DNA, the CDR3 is TGCGCCAGCAGCATGGATGGGGCGGCTGATACGCAGTATTTT.

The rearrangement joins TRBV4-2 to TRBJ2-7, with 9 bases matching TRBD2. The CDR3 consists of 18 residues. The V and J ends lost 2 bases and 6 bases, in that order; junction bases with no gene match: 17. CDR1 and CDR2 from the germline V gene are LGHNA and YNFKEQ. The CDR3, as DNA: TGTGCCAGCAGCCAAAGAAAATTTAGCGGGAGTTCAGACCTCGAGCAGTACTTC. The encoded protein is CASSQRKFSGSSDLEQYF.

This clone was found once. CDR3 DNA sequence: TGTGCCAGCACCCCCGGGGGGACCTACGAGCAGTACTTC. Protein: CASTPGGTYEQYF. The rearrangement joins TRBV11-3 to TRBJ2-7; TRBD2 agrees at 7 bases. The CDR3 runs 13 residues. CDR1 is SGHNT and CDR2 is YENEEA in the germline V gene. V lost 7 bases, J lost 2 bases, and 5 bases stayed unmatched.